This T cell receptor beta chain was recovered during a study of blood T cell repertoires in COVID-19. Study in general: From the United States, Italy and Spain came samples of acute and convalescent COVID-19. T cells, B-cell-depleted T cells, or PBMCs provided the cDNA or gDNA that served as material.

How the authors handled the data: Amplifying reference gene primers gave estimates of nucleated cell counts. TCRdb keeps only in-frame clones here, not all; method: immunoSEQ multiplex PCR. The V and J calls and clone size come from that table; D and trimming were worked out from the DNA. Here the sample spans approximately 50,000 clones, more than 75% being singletons. Trimming cost V 0 bases and J 8 bases, with 19 bases left between them. The CDR3 loop spans 17 amino acids. Germline-derived CDR1 and CDR2 are LGHNA and YSLEER. The TCR was taken from a man aged 50 to 60 with active COVID-19. The source material was peripheral blood. The chain is built from TRBV4-3 and TRBJ1-4; D is possibly TRBD1 (6 bases). The CDR3 is CASSQDQKQGSREKLFF. The CDR3 DNA reads TGCGCCAGCAGCCAAGATCAAAAGCAGGGGTCGCGGGAAAAACTGTTTTTT.